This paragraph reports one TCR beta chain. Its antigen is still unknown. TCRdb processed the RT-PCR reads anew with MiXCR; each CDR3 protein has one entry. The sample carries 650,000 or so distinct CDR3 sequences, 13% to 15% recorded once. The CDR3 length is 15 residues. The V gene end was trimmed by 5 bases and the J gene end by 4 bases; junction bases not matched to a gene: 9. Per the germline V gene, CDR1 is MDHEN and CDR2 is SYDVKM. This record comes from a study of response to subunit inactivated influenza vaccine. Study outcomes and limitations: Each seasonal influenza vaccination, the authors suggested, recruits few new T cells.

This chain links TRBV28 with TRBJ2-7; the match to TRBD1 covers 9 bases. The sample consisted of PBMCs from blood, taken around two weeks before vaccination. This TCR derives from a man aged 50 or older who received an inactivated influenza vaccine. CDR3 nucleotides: TGTGCCAGCAGTACTACCGGGACAGGGAATTACGAGCAGTACTTC. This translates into CASSTTGTGNYEQYF.